This T cell receptor beta chain was sequenced in a study of OX40 agonist ivuxolimab in advanced cancers. Findings and caveats of the study: CD4+ T cells averaged fewer expanded clones than CD8+ T cells.

On this clone itself: As yet, its antigen is unknown.

CDR1 and CDR2 (germline): SGHKS, YYEKEE (reference sequence). Trimming shortened V by 4 bases and J by 3 bases, and 17 bases separated the two germline ends. The CDR3 loop spans 15 amino acids. Some clones are missing from TCRdb's copy, which holds only in-frame ones; the method was immunoSEQ multiplex PCR. This table holds 26,000 or so clones, more than 70% found once. The specimen was CD4+ or CD8+ T cells sorted from blood, collected in a trial of the OX40 agonist ivuxolimab. This clonotype was obtained from an adult with an advanced solid tumor such as melanoma, head and neck, liver or kidney cancer. This chain connects TRBV5-5 to TRBJ2-7; the D gene is possibly TRBD1 (5 bases). The CDR3 region is CASSIYRQGGYEQYF. The CDR3 region has the DNA TGTGCCAGCAGCATATATCGGCAGGGTGGCTACGAGCAGTACTTC. Full variable domain (remainder filled in from reference TRBV5-5 and TRBJ2-7): DAGVTQSPTHLIKTRGQQVTLRCSPISGHKSVSWYQQVLGQGPQFIFQYYEKEERGRGNFPDRFSARQFPNYSSELNVNALLLGDSALYLCASSIYRQGGYEQYFGPGTRLTVT.